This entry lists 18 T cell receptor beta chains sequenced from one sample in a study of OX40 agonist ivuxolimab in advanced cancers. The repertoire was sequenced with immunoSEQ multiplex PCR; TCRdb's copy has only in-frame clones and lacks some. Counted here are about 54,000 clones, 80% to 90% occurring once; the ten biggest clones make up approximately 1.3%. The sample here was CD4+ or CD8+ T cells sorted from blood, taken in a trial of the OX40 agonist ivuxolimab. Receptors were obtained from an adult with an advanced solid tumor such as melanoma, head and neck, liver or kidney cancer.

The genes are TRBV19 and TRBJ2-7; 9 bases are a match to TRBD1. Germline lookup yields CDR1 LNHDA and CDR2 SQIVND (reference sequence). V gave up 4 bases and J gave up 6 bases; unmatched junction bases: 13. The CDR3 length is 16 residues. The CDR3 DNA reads TGTGCCAGTAGTACGGGATTGGGACAGGGTCTGTCCGAGCAGTACTTC. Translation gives CASSTGLGQGLSEQYF.

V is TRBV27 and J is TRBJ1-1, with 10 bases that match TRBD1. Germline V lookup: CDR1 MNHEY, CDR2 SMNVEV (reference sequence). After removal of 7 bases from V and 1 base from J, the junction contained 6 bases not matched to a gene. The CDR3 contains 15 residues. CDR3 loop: CASTETGGENTEAFF. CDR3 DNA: TGTGCCAGCACCGAGACAGGGGGCGAGAACACTGAAGCTTTCTTT.

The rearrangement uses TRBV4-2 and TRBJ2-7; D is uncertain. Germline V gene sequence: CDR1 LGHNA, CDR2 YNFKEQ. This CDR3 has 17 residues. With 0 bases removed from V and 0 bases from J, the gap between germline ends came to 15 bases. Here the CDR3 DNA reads TGTGCCAGCAGCCAAGAATTCCAACAGACATACTCCTACGAGCAGTACTTC. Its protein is CASSQEFQQTYSYEQYF.

The CDR3 sequence: CASSYSSGRAGELFF. As DNA, the CDR3 is TGTGCCAGCAGTTACTCTAGCGGGAGGGCCGGGGAGCTGTTTTTT. J is TRBJ2-2 and V is TRBV6-5, with TRBD2 identical over 11 bases. Germline V gives CDR1 MNHEY, CDR2 SVGAGI. This CDR3 spans 15 amino acids. Trimming removed 0 bases from V and 6 bases from J; junction bases left unmatched: 0.

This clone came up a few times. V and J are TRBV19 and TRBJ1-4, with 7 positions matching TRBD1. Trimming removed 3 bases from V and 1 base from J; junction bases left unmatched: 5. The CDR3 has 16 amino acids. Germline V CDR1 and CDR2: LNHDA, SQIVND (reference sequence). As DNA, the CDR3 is TGTGCCAGTAGTATCCTTTCAGGGGGAACTAATGAAAAACTGTTTTTT. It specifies CASSILSGGTNEKLFF.

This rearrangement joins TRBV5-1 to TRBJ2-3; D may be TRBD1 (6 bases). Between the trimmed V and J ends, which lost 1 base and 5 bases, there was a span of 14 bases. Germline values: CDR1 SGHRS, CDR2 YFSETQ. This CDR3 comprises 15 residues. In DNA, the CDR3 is TGCGCCAGCAGCTTGCTATCAGGGGCCAGAGATACGCAGTATTTT. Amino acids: CASSLLSGARDTQYF.

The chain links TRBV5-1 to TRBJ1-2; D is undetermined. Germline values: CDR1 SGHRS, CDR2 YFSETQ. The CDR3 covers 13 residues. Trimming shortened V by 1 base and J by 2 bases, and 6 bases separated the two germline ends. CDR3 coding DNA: TGCGCCAGCAGCTTGTGGGTGAACTATGGCTACACCTTC. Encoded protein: CASSLWVNYGYTF.

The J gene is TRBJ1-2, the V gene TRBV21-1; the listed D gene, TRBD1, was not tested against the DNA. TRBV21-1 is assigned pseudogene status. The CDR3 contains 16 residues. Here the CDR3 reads CASSSPKRTEAYGYTF. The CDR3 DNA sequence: TGTGCCAGCAGTTCCCCCAAAAGAACAGAAGCCTATGGCTACACCTTC.

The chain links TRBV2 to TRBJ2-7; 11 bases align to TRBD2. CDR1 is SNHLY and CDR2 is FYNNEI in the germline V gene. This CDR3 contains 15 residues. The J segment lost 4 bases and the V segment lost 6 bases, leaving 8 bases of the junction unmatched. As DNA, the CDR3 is TGTGCCAGCAGGGCCCTGACTAGCGGGGCTTACGAGCAGTACTTC. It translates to CASRALTSGAYEQYF. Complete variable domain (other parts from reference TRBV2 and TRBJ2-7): EPEVTQTPSHQVTQMGQEVILRCVPISNHLYFYWYRQILGQKVEFLVSFYNNEISEKSEIFDDQFSVERPDGSNFTLKIRSTKLEDSAMYFCASRALTSGAYEQYFGPGTRLTVT.

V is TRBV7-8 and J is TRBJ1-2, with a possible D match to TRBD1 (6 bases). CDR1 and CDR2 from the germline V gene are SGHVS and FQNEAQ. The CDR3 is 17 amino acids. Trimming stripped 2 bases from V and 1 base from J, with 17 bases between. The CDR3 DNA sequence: TGTGCCAGCAGCTTAAGTTCTGGACAGAGGGGTAACTATGGCTACACCTTC. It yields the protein CASSLSSGQRGNYGYTF.

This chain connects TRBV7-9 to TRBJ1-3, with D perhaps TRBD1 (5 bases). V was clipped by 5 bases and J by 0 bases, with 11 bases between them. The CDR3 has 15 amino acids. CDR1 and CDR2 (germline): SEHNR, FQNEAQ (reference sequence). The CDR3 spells CASSLGDPSGNTIYF. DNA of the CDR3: TGTGCCAGCAGCCTAGGGGACCCCTCTGGAAACACCATATATTTT.

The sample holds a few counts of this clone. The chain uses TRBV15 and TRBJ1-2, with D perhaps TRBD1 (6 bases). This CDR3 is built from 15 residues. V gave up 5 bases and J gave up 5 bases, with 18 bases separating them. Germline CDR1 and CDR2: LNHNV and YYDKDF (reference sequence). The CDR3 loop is CATSSYGGAYYGYTF. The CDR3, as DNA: TGTGCCACCAGCTCCTATGGGGGGGCTTATTATGGCTACACCTTC. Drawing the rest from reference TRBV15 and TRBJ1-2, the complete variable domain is DAMVIQNPRYQVTQFGKPVTLSCSQTLNHNVMYWYQQKSSQAPKLLFHYYDKDFNNEADTPDNFQSRRPNTSFCFLDIRSPGLGDTAMYLCATSSYGGAYYGYTFGSGTRLTVV.

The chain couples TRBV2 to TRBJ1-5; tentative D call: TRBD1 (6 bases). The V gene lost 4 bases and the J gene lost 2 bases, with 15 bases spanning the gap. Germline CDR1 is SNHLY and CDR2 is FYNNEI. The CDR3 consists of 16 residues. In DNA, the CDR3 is TGTGCCAGCAGTGGTGAGGGGGTGAGTGGCAATCAGCCCCAGCATTTT. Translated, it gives CASSGEGVSGNQPQHF.

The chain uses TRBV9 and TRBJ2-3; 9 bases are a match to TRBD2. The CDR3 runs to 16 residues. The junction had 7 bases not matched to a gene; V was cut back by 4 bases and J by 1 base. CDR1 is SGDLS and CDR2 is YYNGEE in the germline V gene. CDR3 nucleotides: TGTGCCAGCAGCATAAGTAGCGGGAGACGCACAGATACGCAGTATTTT. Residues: CASSISSGRRTDTQYF.

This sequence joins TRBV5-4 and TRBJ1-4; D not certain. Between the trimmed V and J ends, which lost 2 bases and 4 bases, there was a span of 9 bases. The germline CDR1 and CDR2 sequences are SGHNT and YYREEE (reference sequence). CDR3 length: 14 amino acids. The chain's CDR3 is CASSLESNNEKLFF. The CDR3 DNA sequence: TGTGCCAGCAGCTTAGAAAGCAATAATGAAAAACTGTTTTTT.

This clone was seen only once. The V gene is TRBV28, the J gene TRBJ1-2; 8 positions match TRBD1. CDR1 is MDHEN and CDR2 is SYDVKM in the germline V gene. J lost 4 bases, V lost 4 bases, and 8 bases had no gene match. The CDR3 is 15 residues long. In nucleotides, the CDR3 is TGTGCCAGCAGTTCCGGACAGGGAGGGCCCTATGGCTACACCTTC. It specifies CASSSGQGGPYGYTF.

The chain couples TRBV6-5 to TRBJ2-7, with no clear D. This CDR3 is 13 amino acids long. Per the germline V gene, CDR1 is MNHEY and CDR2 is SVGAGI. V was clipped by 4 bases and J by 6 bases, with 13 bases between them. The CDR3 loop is CASSFGRSGEQYF. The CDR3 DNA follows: TGTGCCAGCAGTTTTGGACGGAGTGGCGAGCAGTACTTC.

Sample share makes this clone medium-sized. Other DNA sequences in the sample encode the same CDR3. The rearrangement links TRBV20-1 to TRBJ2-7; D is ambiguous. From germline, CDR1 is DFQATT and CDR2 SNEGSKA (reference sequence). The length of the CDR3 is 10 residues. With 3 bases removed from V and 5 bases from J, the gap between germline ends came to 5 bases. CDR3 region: CSASDHEQYF. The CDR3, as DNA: TGCAGTGCTAGCGACCACGAGCAGTACTTC.